Following are 15 T cell receptor beta chains from one sample sequenced in a study of blood T cell repertoires in COVID-19. Generated by immunoSEQ multiplex PCR, the TCRdb table keeps only in-frame clones and is missing some. The sample includes about 110,000 clones, over 60% of them seen just once. The specimen was peripheral blood. The receptors come from a man aged 70 or older with acute or convalescent COVID-19.

This clone is a singleton in its sample. The chain uses TRBV7-8 and TRBJ2-5; 8 positions match TRBD2. Germline CDR1 reads SGHVS; CDR2 reads FQNEAQ. Trimming at V came to 4 bases and at J to 7 bases, leaving 14 bases not matched to a gene. CDR3 length equals 16 residues. This chain's CDR3 is CASSSSDRTSWGTQYF. DNA for the CDR3: TGTGCCAGCAGCTCCAGCGATCGGACTAGCTGGGGGACCCAGTACTTC.

This chain joins TRBV5-4 and TRBJ1-1, with a possible D match to TRBD1 (5 bases). This CDR3 spans 15 amino acids. V was shortened by 5 bases and J by 2 bases, with 16 bases between the two germline ends. The germline V gene encodes CDR1 SGHNT and CDR2 YYREEE (reference sequence). CDR3 in DNA: TGTGCCAGCAGTAGCACCCTTCAGGGTAACACTGAAGCTTTCTTT. Amino acid sequence: CASSSTLQGNTEAFF.

The V gene is TRBV18, the J gene TRBJ2-3; TRBD2 is a possible D gene (6 bases). CDR3 length: 14 residues. From germline, CDR1 is KGHSH and CDR2 LQKENI. Trimming removed 3 bases at V and 3 bases at J, with 10 bases between. The CDR3 loop is CASSPGLTTDTQYF. As DNA, the CDR3 is TGTGCCAGCTCACCTGGACTAACTACAGATACGCAGTATTTT.

The chain links TRBV6-5 to TRBJ1-1; the D gene is possibly TRBD1 (6 bases). Germline CDR1 MNHEY, CDR2 SVGAGI. The CDR3 loop spans 15 amino acids. V was clipped by 2 bases and J by 5 bases, with 15 bases between them. CDR3 sequence: CASSYQQGGWTEAFF. CDR3 DNA: TGTGCCAGCAGTTACCAACAGGGCGGGTGGACTGAAGCTTTCTTT.

The chain combines TRBV10-3 with TRBJ2-3, with TRBD2 identical over 9 bases. The CDR3 has 16 residues. The germline V gene has CDR1 ENHRY and CDR2 SYGVKD. Trimming removed 0 bases from V and 4 bases from J; junction bases left unmatched: 5. The CDR3 loop is CAISESRTSAPDTQYF. CDR3 nucleotide sequence: TGTGCCATCAGTGAGTCGCGGACTAGCGCGCCAGATACGCAGTATTTT.

The gene calls are TRBV4-2 and TRBJ2-6, with no clear D. CDR3 length: 18 residues. Trimming removed 0 bases from V and 0 bases from J, with 12 bases in between. CDR1 and CDR2 from the germline V gene are LGHNA and YNFKEQ. The DNA for the CDR3 is TGTGCCAGCAGCCAAGATGCAGTGATCCGCTCTGGGGCCAACGTCCTGACTTTC. It encodes CASSQDAVIRSGANVLTF.

J is TRBJ2-3 and V is TRBV5-1; 7 bases are a match to TRBD1. The CDR3 length is 15 residues. Per the germline V gene, CDR1 is SGHRS and CDR2 is YFSETQ. Unmatched junction bases numbered 4, after V lost 1 base and J lost 2 bases. CDR3 coding DNA: TGCGCCAGCAGCTTGTCCAGGGGGAACACAGATACGCAGTATTTT. Protein: CASSLSRGNTDTQYF.

The V gene is TRBV21-1, the J gene TRBJ1-1; TRBD1 is the table's D call and was not checked against the DNA. TRBV21-1 is deemed a pseudogene. The CDR3 spans 15 residues. This chain's CDR3 is CARAGTGGPDTEAFF. The CDR3 DNA reads TGTGCCAGGGCTGGTACAGGGGGTCCGGACACTGAAGCTTTCTTT.

The chain is built from TRBV2 and TRBJ2-7, with D unresolved. Per the germline V gene, CDR1 is SNHLY and CDR2 is FYNNEI. The V end was cut by 8 bases, the J end by 2 bases, with 10 bases between. The CDR3 has 12 amino acids. The CDR3 nucleotides read TGTGCCAGCCGACAACCGACCTACGAGCAGTACTTC. Translation gives CASRQPTYEQYF.

V is TRBV6-5 and J is TRBJ1-5; D is possibly TRBD1 (6 bases). There are 14 residues in the CDR3. CDR1 is MNHEY and CDR2 is SVGAGI in the germline V gene. V lost 6 bases, J lost 1 base, and 10 bases lay in between. CDR3 protein: CASSSGESNQPQHF. The CDR3 bases are TGTGCCAGCAGCTCAGGGGAGAGCAATCAGCCCCAGCATTTT.

This chain joins TRBV12-3 or TRBV12-4 and TRBJ2-1, with a weak D call TRBD2 (6 bases). CDR3 length equals 13 residues. Trimming left V 3 bases short and J 10 bases short, with 13 bases between. The CDR3 region is CASSLISGGEQFF. The CDR3 nucleotides are TGTGCCAGCAGTTTGATTAGCGGCGGGGAGCAGTTCTTC.

V gene TRBV7-2 combines with J gene TRBJ1-5, with D possibly being TRBD1 (6 bases). There are 15 residues in the CDR3. Germline V gene sequence: CDR1 SGHTA, CDR2 FQGNSA. V was clipped by 1 base and J by 4 bases, with 11 bases between them. The CDR3 DNA reads TGTGCCAGCAGCTTAGAAGGGGGTGGTAATCAGCCCCAGCATTTT. Translated, it gives CASSLEGGGNQPQHF.

This clone was detected a few times. The gene calls are TRBV28 and TRBJ1-1, with D maybe TRBD1 (5 bases). CDR1 is MDHEN, CDR2 SYDVKM, per germline. Deletions cut 5 bases from V and 3 bases from J, with 10 bases between. CDR3 size: 13 residues. CDR3 loop: CASSGAGYTEAFF. The CDR3 bases are TGTGCCAGCAGTGGGGCCGGTTACACTGAAGCTTTCTTT.

The chain combines TRBV10-3 with TRBJ2-2; possibly TRBD1 for D (5 bases). This CDR3 region has 15 residues. The germline V gene encodes CDR1 ENHRY and CDR2 SYGVKD. V was cut by 2 bases and J by 3 bases, with 10 bases left in between. The CDR3 bases are TGTGCCATCAGTGAGCCTAGGGGCGACACCGGGGAGCTGTTTTTT. Translating it yields CAISEPRGDTGELFF.

This clone has only a few counts. The chain is built from TRBV7-8 and TRBJ1-3; weak D call: TRBD1 (5 bases). V was cut by 0 bases and J by 0 bases, with 12 bases left in between. This CDR3 region has 17 residues. The germline CDR1 and CDR2 sequences are SGHVS and FQNEAQ. The chain's CDR3 is CASSLAFGGSSGNTIYF. CDR3 bases: TGTGCCAGCAGCTTAGCCTTCGGGGGTAGCTCTGGAAACACCATATATTTT.